This is a list of T cell receptor beta chains from one sample in a study of CD8 T cells in ankylosing spondylitis. TCRdb analysed the 5' RACE reads with MiXCR anew, one entry per CDR3 protein. Here the sample spans fewer than 180,000 distinct CDR3 sequences, around 45% being singletons. Sequenced input: synovial fluid, either unsorted or a sorted T cell fraction (not recorded which). These receptors were taken from a male donor with ankylosing spondylitis. The CDR3 runs from the conserved cysteine through the conserved F or W. The D gene is left open where the match is weak. Only some rows state a clone size, as once, few, many or a class for expanded clones.

DNA	CDR3	size	V	J	D
TGTGCCAGCAGTAGACAGGGTTACACAGATACGCAGTATTTT	CASSRQGYTDTQYF	-	TRBV25-1	TRBJ2-3	TRBD1
TGTGCCAGCAGCGGTCGGGGGAGGGGGCAGTTCTTC	CASSGRGRGQFF	-	TRBV7-8	TRBJ2-1	TRBD2
TGTGCCAGCAGCGCGGACTTGGACCGACCTAACTATGGCTACACCTTC	CASSADLDRPNYGYTF	few	TRBV9	TRBJ1-2	-
TGCGCCAGCAGCTCAAAACCCGGGACAAAGATGAACACTGAAGCTTTCTTT	CASSSKPGTKMNTEAFF	few	TRBV4-1	TRBJ1-1	-
TGTGCCAGCAGCTACGGGACTAGCCCGGGTGAGCAGTTCTTC	CASSYGTSPGEQFF	-	TRBV11-2	TRBJ2-1	TRBD2
TGTGCCAGCAGCGCACCTGGTAGCCGATACAATGAGCAGTTCTTC	CASSAPGSRYNEQFF	-	TRBV7-8	TRBJ2-1	-
TGTGCCAGCGCCAAGTTTCTGGGGGACACCGGGGAGCTGTTTTTT	CASAKFLGDTGELFF	-	TRBV6-1	TRBJ2-2	-
TGTGCCACCTACCGAGAGGATCGCAATCAGCCCCAGCATTTT	CATYREDRNQPQHF	once	TRBV25-1	TRBJ1-5	-
TGTGCCAGCAGCTCCCCCGTAAGCGAGCAGTTCTTC	CASSSPVSEQFF	many	TRBV7-9	TRBJ2-1	-
TGTGCCAGCAGCTTAGGACGCAACGCGATCATATTTTCCTACGAGCAGTACTTC	CASSLGRNAIIFSYEQYF	-	TRBV7-8	TRBJ2-7	-
TGTGCCTCCAGTGAGACAGGGTACAATGAGCAGTTCTTC	CASSETGYNEQFF	few	TRBV24-1	TRBJ2-1	TRBD1
TGTGCCAGCAGTTCACTCCTTTCCACTCGACAGGGGGCTATGGGGGCCAACGTCCTGACTTTC	CASSSLLSTRQGAMGANVLTF	-	TRBV28	TRBJ2-6	TRBD1
TGTGCCAGCAGTGCCCGGAGGCGCGATGCGCAGTATTTT	CASSARRRDAQYF	few	TRBV12-3/TRBV12-4	TRBJ2-3	-
TGCGCCAGCAGCCAAGACTTCGTTGATAGCGGGTACAATGAGCAGTTCTTC	CASSQDFVDSGYNEQFF	-	TRBV4-3	TRBJ2-1	TRBD2
TGTGCCAGCAGCCCTGGACAGTCCGACACCGGGGAGCTGTTTTTT	CASSPGQSDTGELFF	-	TRBV11-3	TRBJ2-2	-
TGTGCCCGCGGACAGCTCGATGAAAAACTGTTTTTT	CARGQLDEKLFF	few	TRBV2	TRBJ1-4	-
TGCGCCAGCAGCCAAGGCTTACTAGCGGTGTACAATGAGCAGTTCTTC	CASSQGLLAVYNEQFF	-	TRBV4-3	TRBJ2-1	TRBD2
TGCAGTGCTGGCCTCTGGGAGGGCGGGGAGCTGTTTTTT	CSAGLWEGGELFF	-	TRBV20-1	TRBJ2-2	TRBD2
TGTGCCAGCAGTTCAGTCCGGGAGCGCTTCGATGAGCAGTTCTTC	CASSSVRERFDEQFF	-	TRBV14	TRBJ2-1	-
TGTGCCTCACGAGGGGACGAGACCCAGTACTTC	CASRGDETQYF	-	TRBV12-3/TRBV12-4	TRBJ2-5	-
TGTGCCAGCAGCCAGGGGCACGACTACAATGAGCAGTTCTTC	CASSQGHDYNEQFF	many	TRBV6-4	TRBJ2-1	-
TGCGCCAGCAGCCTCCCCCTCCGGGGTTTGGATTCACCCCTCCACTTT	CASSLPLRGLDSPLHF	-	TRBV4-1	TRBJ1-6	-
TGTGCCAGCAGCTTAGAGTCGAACACTGAAGCTTTCTTT	CASSLESNTEAFF	few	TRBV7-6	TRBJ1-1	-
TGCAGCGTTGTCCAGGGGGTCTACAATGAGCAGTTCTTC	CSVVQGVYNEQFF	many	TRBV29-1	TRBJ2-1	TRBD1
TGTGCCAGCAGTTCCGGACACCCAACCTACGAGCAGTACTTC	CASSSGHPTYEQYF	-	TRBV27	TRBJ2-7	-
TGCAGCGTTGTGGTAGGGATCTATGGCTACACCTTC	CSVVVGIYGYTF	-	TRBV29-1	TRBJ1-2	-
TGTGCCAGCAGTTTTAGCGGGGGCTGGGGGGGCACTGAAGCTTTCTTT	CASSFSGGWGGTEAFF	few	TRBV12-3/TRBV12-4	TRBJ1-1	-
TGCAGCGTTGAATTCGAGGAGGGCGCCTACGAGCAGTACTTC	CSVEFEEGAYEQYF	-	TRBV29-1	TRBJ2-7	-
TGTGCCAGCAATCTCGGCCTAGCGGGACTACAAAGCCAAGAGACCCAGTACTTC	CASNLGLAGLQSQETQYF	-	TRBV28	TRBJ2-5	TRBD2
TGCGCCAGCAGCTTTCTACAAAACCTCGGGGGACAGGCAGAGACTAATGAAAAACTGTTTTTT	CASSFLQNLGGQAETNEKLFF	-	TRBV5-1	TRBJ1-4	TRBD1
TGCAGTGCTTCCTCCCAGGAGGAGTACCAAGAGACCCAGTACTTC	CSASSQEEYQETQYF	many	TRBV20-1	TRBJ2-5	-
TGCGCCAGCAGCCAACTATACGCCAATCAAGAGACCCAGTACTTC	CASSQLYANQETQYF	many	TRBV4-3	TRBJ2-5	-